The following is a T cell receptor beta chain sequence with its context. The sample comes from a study of CD8 T cells in Susac syndrome. Roughly 0.45 to 1 ug RNA was reverse transcribed with random hexamers. TCRdb independently ran MiXCR on the immunoSEQ multiplex PCR reads; one entry per CDR3 protein. The sample shows over 140,000 distinct CDR3 sequences, roughly 94% of them seen only once. Between the trimmed V and J ends, which lost 1 base and 3 bases, there was a span of 13 bases. The germline V gene encodes CDR1 GTSNPN and CDR2 SVGIG (reference sequence). This CDR3 region has 15 residues. This chain connects TRBV30 to TRBJ1-5, with TRBD1 as a possible D gene (5 bases). Sequenced sample: CD4+ T cells from PBMCs. The source of this sequence is a human donor with Susac syndrome. CDR3 DNA: TGTGCCTGGAGTGGAGGGGCAGGACTCAATCAGCCCCAGCATTTT. Protein: CAWSGGAGLNQPQHF.